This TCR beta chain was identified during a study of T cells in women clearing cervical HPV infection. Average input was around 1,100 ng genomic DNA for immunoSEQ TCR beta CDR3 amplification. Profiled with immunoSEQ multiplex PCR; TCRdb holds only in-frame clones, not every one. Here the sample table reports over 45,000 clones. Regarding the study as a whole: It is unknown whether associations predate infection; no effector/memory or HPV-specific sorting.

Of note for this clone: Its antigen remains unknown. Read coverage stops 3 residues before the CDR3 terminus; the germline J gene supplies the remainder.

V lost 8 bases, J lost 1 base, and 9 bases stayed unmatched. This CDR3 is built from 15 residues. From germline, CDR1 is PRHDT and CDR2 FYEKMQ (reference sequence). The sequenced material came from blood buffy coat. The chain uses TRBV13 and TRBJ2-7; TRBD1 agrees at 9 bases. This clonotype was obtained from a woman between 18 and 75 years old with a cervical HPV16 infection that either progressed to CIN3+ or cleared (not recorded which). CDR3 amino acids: CASQRAGTGSYEQYF. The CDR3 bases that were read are TGTGCCAGCCAAAGGGCGGGGACAGGGTCCTACGAG. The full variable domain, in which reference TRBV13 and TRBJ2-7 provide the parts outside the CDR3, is AAGVIQSPRHLIKEKRETATLKCYPIPRHDTVYWYQQGPGQDPQFLISFYEKMQSDKGSIPDRFSAQQFSDYHSELNMSSLELGDSALYFCASQRAGTGSYEQYFGPGTRLTVT.